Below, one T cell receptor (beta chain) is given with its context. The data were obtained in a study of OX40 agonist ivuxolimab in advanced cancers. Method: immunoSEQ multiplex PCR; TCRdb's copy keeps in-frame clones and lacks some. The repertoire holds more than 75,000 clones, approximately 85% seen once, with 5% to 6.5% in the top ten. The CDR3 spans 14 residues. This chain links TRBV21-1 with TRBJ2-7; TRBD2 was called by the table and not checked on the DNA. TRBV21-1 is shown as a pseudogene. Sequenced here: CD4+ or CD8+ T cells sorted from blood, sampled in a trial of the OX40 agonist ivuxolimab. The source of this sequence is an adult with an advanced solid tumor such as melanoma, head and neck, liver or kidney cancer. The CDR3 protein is CASSVEGGTYEQYF. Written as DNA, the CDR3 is TGTGCCAGCAGCGTAGAGGGCGGAACCTACGAGCAGTACTTC.